This T cell receptor beta chain was sequenced during a study of cytomegalovirus exposure and HLA in healthy donors. Overall study context: The same platform was used for the 100 to 150 validation repertoires and the approximately 700 first-cohort repertoires, a later analysis reported.

Some clones are missing from TCRdb's copy, which holds only in-frame ones; the method was immunoSEQ multiplex PCR. The sample has around 300,000 clones; roughly 88% are singletons. The V gene end was trimmed by 1 base and the J gene end by 1 base; junction bases not matched to a gene: 0. The CDR3 spans 15 residues. Germline CDR1 and CDR2: MGHDK and SYGVNS. The donors were members of the validation cohort comprising about 130 subjects, separate from the roughly 700-subject first cohort. The rearrangement links TRBV25-1 to TRBJ2-3; 9 bases match TRBD1. Input material: PBMCs. The TCR originated in a man younger than 45 in good health and CMV-seronegative. The DNA of the CDR3 is TGTGCCAGCAGTGAATGGACAGGGGGCACAGATACGCAGTATTTT. It encodes CASSEWTGGTDTQYF. Drawing the rest from reference TRBV25-1 and TRBJ2-3, the complete variable domain is EADIYQTPRYLVIGTGKKITLECSQTMGHDKMYWYQQDPGMELHLIHYSYGVNSTEKGDLSSESTVSRIRTEHFPLTLESARPSHTSQYLCASSEWTGGTDTQYFGPGTRLTVL.